The 5 T cell receptor beta chains presented below share a single source sample, sequenced in a study of blood T cell repertoires in COVID-19. The method was immunoSEQ multiplex PCR; TCRdb's version includes in-frame clones alone and lacks a portion of them. The profile shows about 170,000 clones, about 80% of them singletons. Material for sequencing was peripheral blood. The origin of the receptors is an elderly woman with acute or convalescent COVID-19.

In its sample, this clone was seen once. The rearrangement uses TRBV6-1 and TRBJ1-3, with D perhaps TRBD1 (5 bases). Trimming took off 2 bases at V and 2 bases at J, with 10 bases between the two ends. This CDR3 contains 15 residues. Per germline, CDR1 MNHNS and CDR2 SASEGT. The CDR3 bases are TGTGCCAGCAGTGAAACAGGTACTACTGGAAACACCATATATTTT. This gives the protein CASSETGTTGNTIYF.

The chain links TRBV5-4 to TRBJ2-1; TRBD2 is a possible D gene (5 bases). V was clipped by 4 bases and J by 6 bases, with 11 bases between them. Germline CDR1 and CDR2: SGHNT and YYREEE (reference sequence). This CDR3 region has 13 residues. The CDR3 DNA is TGTGCCAGCAGCCCACAACTAGGCAATGAGCAGTTCTTC. Translation: CASSPQLGNEQFF.

This chain joins TRBV18 and TRBJ2-7; TRBD1 aligns across 10 bases. J gave up 3 bases and V 4 bases, and 6 bases lay outside the gene matches. Germline V gene sequence: CDR1 KGHSH, CDR2 LQKENI. The CDR3 is 15 amino acids. The CDR3 DNA follows: TGTGCCAGCTCACATACCGGGACAGGGGACTACGAGCAGTACTTC. Translated, it gives CASSHTGTGDYEQYF.

V is TRBV10-2 and J is TRBJ1-1; no definite D call. V was shortened by 3 bases and J by 6 bases, with 8 bases between the two germline ends. Germline V gene sequence: CDR1 WSHSY, CDR2 SAAADI. This CDR3 contains 12 residues. The CDR3 DNA reads as TGCGCCAGCAGTGATTACAGAGCTGAAGCTTTCTTT. Protein product: CASSDYRAEAFF.

In this sample, this clone turned up a few times. For the CDR3, the DNA is TGTGCCAGCAGACTAGCGGGAGGGTCTTGGGAGCAGTACTTC. It yields the protein CASRLAGGSWEQYF. The chain links TRBV2 to TRBJ2-7; TRBD2 matches 13 bases. V lost 6 bases and J lost 7; bases outside the gene matches: 6. CDR3 length: 14 residues. Looked up from germline, CDR1 is SNHLY and CDR2 is FYNNEI. The variable domain in full, completed from reference TRBV2 and TRBJ2-7, reads EPEVTQTPSHQVTQMGQEVILRCVPISNHLYFYWYRQILGQKVEFLVSFYNNEISEKSEIFDDQFSVERPDGSNFTLKIRSTKLEDSAMYFCASRLAGGSWEQYFGPGTRLTVT.